The TCR beta chain described here comes from a study of T cells after yellow fever vaccination. Germline V gene data show CDR1 as SGHRS and CDR2 as YFSETQ. V was clipped by 1 base and J by 2 bases, with 15 bases between them. The CDR3 contains 16 residues. From the 5' RACE reads, TCRdb called clonotypes with MiXCR, one entry per CDR3 protein. This repertoire shows some 670,000 distinct CDR3 sequences, approximately 13% found once; its top ten account for about 15%. This receptor was obtained from a man younger than 40 who received the YFV17D yellow fever vaccine. The sample was PBMCs, taken on the day of the yellow fever booster vaccination. The J gene is TRBJ1-2, the V gene TRBV5-1; D unclear. The CDR3 reads CASSLRGYRDNYGYTF. CDR3 bases: TGCGCCAGCAGCTTGCGCGGCTACAGAGACAACTATGGCTACACCTTC. The full variable domain, with the rest looked up from reference TRBV5-1 and TRBJ1-2, is KAGVTQTPRYLIKTRGQQVTLSCSPISGHRSVSWYQQTPGQGLQFLFEYFSETQRNKGNFPGRFSGRQFSNSRSEMNVSTLELGDSALYLCASSLRGYRDNYGYTFGSGTRLTVV.